This T cell receptor beta chain originates from a study of OX40 agonist ivuxolimab in advanced cancers. Study background: Among those enrolled, mean age was roughly 62 years (range about 23 to 80) and about 82% were male. Study-level results: Among the nonresponders, some also had low normalized T-cell clonal expansion.

With respect to this clone: The antigen is not known.

TCRdb's table, derived via immunoSEQ multiplex PCR, lists solely in-frame clones and lacks some. The data contain about 82,000 clones, roughly 89% of them seen just once; the ten biggest clones take up roughly 0.6%. From germline, CDR1 is KGHSH and CDR2 LQKENI. There are 14 residues in the CDR3. V was clipped by 4 bases and J by 0 bases, with 7 bases between them. Specimen: CD4+ or CD8+ T cells sorted from blood, collected in a trial of the OX40 agonist ivuxolimab. The chain combines TRBV18 with TRBJ1-5; the D gene is possibly TRBD1 (6 bases). This TCR was recovered from an adult with an advanced solid tumor such as melanoma, head and neck, liver or kidney cancer. CDR3 loop: CASSRTDSNQPQHF. The CDR3 bases are TGTGCCAGCTCACGGACAGATAGCAATCAGCCCCAGCATTTT.